Presented here are 15 T cell receptor beta chains from one specimen sequenced in a study of regulatory T cells in long-lasting Graves disease. The time point: persistent/refractory GD, antithyroid drugs over 5 years with positive TRAb. Researchers made the TCR library from RNA that was extracted from PBMCs. In building TCR beta libraries, iRepertoire HTBI primers were used together with Arm-PCR of CDR3 regions. TCRdb re-analysed the multiplex PCR reads in MiXCR, keeping a single row per CDR3 protein. The table records over 650,000 distinct CDR3 sequences, about 32% of them present only once. Sequenced here: peripheral blood mononuclear cells (PBMCs), sampled when the disease was refractory, from a patient treated with antithyroid drugs. Receptor source: a female donor with Graves disease.

This clonotype was recorded at least ten times. The chain combines TRBV11-2 with TRBJ2-3, with D maybe TRBD1 (6 bases). CDR3 length: 14 residues. V was cut by 4 bases and J by 2 bases, with 10 bases left in between. CDR1 SGHAT and CDR2 FQNNGV come from the germline V gene. The CDR3 loop is CASSSTGHTDTQYF. CDR3 nucleotide sequence: TGTGCCAGCAGCTCGACAGGTCACACAGATACGCAGTATTTT.

The chain links TRBV29-1 to TRBJ1-1; weak D call: TRBD1 (5 bases). V shed 0 bases and J shed 1 base, with 9 bases lying between them. Germline CDR1 is SQVTM and CDR2 is ANQGSEA. The CDR3 is 14 residues long. The CDR3 sequence is CSVEDQGGNTEAFF. DNA of the CDR3: TGCAGCGTTGAAGATCAGGGCGGGAACACTGAAGCTTTCTTT.

This clonotype has just a few counts. The rearrangement joins TRBV10-3 to TRBJ1-1; 8 bases are shared with TRBD1. V lost 7 bases, J lost 11 bases, and 9 bases stayed unmatched. This CDR3 spans 12 amino acids. Germline CDR1 ENHRY, CDR2 SYGVKD. CDR3 sequence (DNA): TGTGCCATCAAACCCGACAGGGGCATTGCTTTCTTT. Translation: CAIKPDRGIAFF.

At least ten counts were recorded for this clonotype. V is TRBV12-3 or TRBV12-4 and J is TRBJ1-5, with a possible D match to TRBD1 (5 bases). Trimming pared 10 bases from V and 7 bases from J, leaving 11 bases between. The CDR3 covers 11 residues. The CDR3 nucleotides read TGTGCCACCTCTCGGGGCCAGCCCCAGCATTTT. Translation: CATSRGQPQHF.

This clonotype was picked up a small number of times. V usage is TRBV20-1 and J usage is TRBJ1-2, with a tentative D call TRBD1 (5 bases). The CDR3 extends over 12 amino acids. Germline V gene lookup returns CDR1 DFQATT and CDR2 SNEGSKA (reference sequence). Between the trimmed V and J ends, which lost 2 bases and 8 bases, there was a span of 12 bases. Here the CDR3 reads CSARQGARGYTF. The DNA of the CDR3 is TGCAGTGCTAGACAGGGCGCAAGAGGCTACACCTTC.

This clonotype has ten or more counts. This chain connects TRBV12-3 or TRBV12-4 to TRBJ1-1; 8 bases line up with TRBD1. The V segment lost 6 bases and the J segment 0 bases; nucleotides outside the gene matches: 3. The CDR3 has 14 amino acids. In DNA form, the CDR3 reads TGTGCCAGCAGACAGGGGGGAATGAACACTGAAGCTTTCTTT. Residues: CASRQGGMNTEAFF.

CDR3 nucleotides: TGCGCCAGCAGGGCCTCAGGGGGAGGCAATCAGCCCCAGCATTTT. As protein: CASRASGGGNQPQHF. This chain uses TRBV10-2 with TRBJ1-5; 7 bases line up with TRBD1. The CDR3 consists of 15 residues. J gave up 2 bases and V 6 bases, and 7 bases lay outside the gene matches. Germline lookup yields CDR1 WSHSY and CDR2 SAAADI.

The V and J genes are TRBV29-1 and TRBJ1-1; D is perhaps TRBD1 (5 bases). The CDR3 consists of 15 residues. Germline V gene lookup returns CDR1 SQVTM and CDR2 ANQGSEA. The V gene lost 2 bases and the J gene lost 1 base, with 14 bases spanning the gap. In DNA form, the CDR3 reads TGCAGCGTTGAATTTTTAGGGGTCCCGAACACTGAAGCTTTCTTT. Translation: CSVEFLGVPNTEAFF.

This chain links TRBV5-4 with TRBJ2-3, with D unclear. The V gene's germline CDR1 is SGHNT and CDR2 YYREEE (reference sequence). The CDR3 spans 13 residues. Trimming removed 7 bases at V and 6 bases at J, with 15 bases between. The CDR3 is CASLPGSGDTQYF. The CDR3 DNA follows: TGTGCCAGCCTACCCGGCTCTGGGGATACGCAGTATTTT.

The V call is TRBV7-9, the J call TRBJ2-7; 9 bases are a match to TRBD1. Germline V gene lookup returns CDR1 SEHNR and CDR2 FQNEAQ (reference sequence). J was trimmed by 4 bases and V by 4 bases; bases with no gene match: 11. This CDR3 is built from 16 residues. The CDR3 DNA reads TGTGCCAGCAGCTCAAGGGGGGGACAGGGTGCGTACGAGCAGTACTTC. Its translation is CASSSRGGQGAYEQYF. The full variable domain, rest sourced from reference TRBV7-9 and TRBJ2-7, is DTGVSQNPRHKITKRGQNVTFRCDPISEHNRLYWYRQTLGQGPEFLTYFQNEAQLEKSRLLSDRFSAERPKGSFSTLEIQRTEQGDSAMYLCASSSRGGQGAYEQYFGPGTRLTVT.

The chain carries TRBV9 and TRBJ1-4, with 10 bases aligning to TRBD1. This CDR3 region has 15 residues. V lost 2 bases to trimming and J lost 8 bases; unmatched junction nucleotides: 6. The germline V gene has CDR1 SGDLS and CDR2 YYNGEE. The CDR3, as DNA: TGTGCCAGCAGCGTCTCCGGGACAGGGGTCGAAAAACTGTTTTTT. It is translated as CASSVSGTGVEKLFF.

This rearrangement joins TRBV6-4 to TRBJ1-1, with D possibly being TRBD1 (5 bases). The CDR3 has 13 residues. The germline gives CDR1 MRHNA, CDR2 SNTAGT. V lost 5 bases, J lost 5 bases, and 12 bases lay in between. The CDR3 reads CASSQEQGTEAFF. Here the CDR3 DNA reads TGTGCCAGCAGTCAAGAGCAGGGAACTGAAGCTTTCTTT.

The rearrangement joins TRBV10-2 to TRBJ2-5, with D perhaps being TRBD1 or TRBD2 (5 bases each). This CDR3 spans 14 amino acids. The germline V gene encodes CDR1 WSHSY and CDR2 SAAADI. V gave up 7 bases and J gave up 1 base, with 13 bases separating them. The CDR3 spells CASTIRESQETQYF. The CDR3 nucleotides read TGCGCCAGCACCATCAGGGAGAGCCAAGAGACCCAGTACTTC.

This clonotype was observed at least ten times. V gene TRBV13 combines with J gene TRBJ2-2; 11 nucleotides agree with TRBD2. CDR1 is PRHDT, CDR2 FYEKMQ, per germline (reference sequence). CDR3 size: 19 residues. V shed 2 bases and J 2 bases; nucleotides not matched to a gene: 10. The CDR3 is CASSLLASGRITNTGELFF. The CDR3 DNA sequence: TGTGCCAGCAGCTTACTCGCTAGCGGGAGGATTACTAACACCGGGGAGCTGTTTTTT.

The chain links TRBV4-1 to TRBJ1-4; 7 bases match TRBD1. Germline V gene lookup returns CDR1 MGHRA and CDR2 YSYEKL. CDR3 size: 16 residues. Germline trimming cut 4 bases from V and 5 bases from J; bases unmatched to any gene: 10. CDR3 nucleotide sequence: TGCGCCAGCAGCCGCACTATGGACAGGTTGAATGAAAAACTGTTTTTT. Its protein is CASSRTMDRLNEKLFF.